This T cell receptor (beta chain) is from a study of OX40 agonist ivuxolimab in advanced cancers. Study overall: Ivuxolimab is an agonistic anti-OX40 (CD134) antibody, and patients were treated with it. Ivuxolimab was administered intravenously to patients at 0.01 to 10 mg/kg every 2 weeks. Patients assigned to dose escalation were diagnosed with hepatocellular carcinoma, melanoma, renal cell or head and neck cancer.

To note about this clone: The antigen is undetermined.

V lost 2 bases to trimming and J lost 3 bases, with 11 bases between them. Germline assignment: CDR1 KGHSH and CDR2 LQKENI. The CDR3 totals 14 residues. Overall study findings and caveats: Within 6 weeks, CD4+ and CD8+ blood T cells expanded clonally at 0.1 to 3.0 mg/kg.

Libraries were prepared by immunoSEQ multiplex PCR; TCRdb keeps only in-frame clonotypes and omits some of them. In the table there are about 66,000 clones, about 85% of which are singletons. This clonotype originated in an adult with an advanced solid tumor such as melanoma, head and neck, liver or kidney cancer. The sequencing here drew on CD4+ or CD8+ T cells sorted from blood, taken in a trial of the OX40 agonist ivuxolimab. The chain couples TRBV18 to TRBJ2-7, with unresolved D. The DNA of the CDR3 is TGTGCCAGCTCACCAGTGCGGTCGGGCTACGAGCAGTACTTC. Translated: CASSPVRSGYEQYF.